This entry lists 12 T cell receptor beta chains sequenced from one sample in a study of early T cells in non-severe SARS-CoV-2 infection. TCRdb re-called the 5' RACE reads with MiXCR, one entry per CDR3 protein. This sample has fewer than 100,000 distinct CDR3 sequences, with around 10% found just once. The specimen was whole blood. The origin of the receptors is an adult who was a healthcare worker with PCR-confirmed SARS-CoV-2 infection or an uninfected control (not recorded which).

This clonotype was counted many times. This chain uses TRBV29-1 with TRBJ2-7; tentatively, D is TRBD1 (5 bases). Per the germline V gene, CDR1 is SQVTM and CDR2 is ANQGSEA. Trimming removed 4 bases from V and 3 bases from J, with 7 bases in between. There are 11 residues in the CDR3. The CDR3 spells CSVGQFYEQYF. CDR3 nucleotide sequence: TGCAGCGTTGGACAGTTCTACGAGCAGTACTTC.

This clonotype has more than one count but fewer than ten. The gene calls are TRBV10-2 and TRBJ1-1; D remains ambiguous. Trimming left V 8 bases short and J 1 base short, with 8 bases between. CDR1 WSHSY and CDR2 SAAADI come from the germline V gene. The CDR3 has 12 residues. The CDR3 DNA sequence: TGCGCCAGCGGGGAGGAGAACACTGAAGCTTTCTTT. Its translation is CASGEENTEAFF.

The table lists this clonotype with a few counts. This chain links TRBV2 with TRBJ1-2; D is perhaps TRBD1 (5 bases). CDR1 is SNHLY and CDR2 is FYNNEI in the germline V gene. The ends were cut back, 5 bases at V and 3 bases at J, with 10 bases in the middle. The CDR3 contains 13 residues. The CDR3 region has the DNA TGTGCCAGCAGTCCAGACAGCTACTATGGCTACACCTTC. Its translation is CASSPDSYYGYTF. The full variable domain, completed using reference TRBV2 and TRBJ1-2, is EPEVTQTPSHQVTQMGQEVILRCVPISNHLYFYWYRQILGQKVEFLVSFYNNEISEKSEIFDDQFSVERPDGSNFTLKIRSTKLEDSAMYFCASSPDSYYGYTFGSGTRLTVV.

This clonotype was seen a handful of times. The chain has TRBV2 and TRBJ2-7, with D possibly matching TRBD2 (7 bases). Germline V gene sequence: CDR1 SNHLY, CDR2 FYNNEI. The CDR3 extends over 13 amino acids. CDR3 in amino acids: CVLRGGSSYEQYF. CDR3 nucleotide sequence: TGTGTCCTCAGGGGAGGGAGCTCCTACGAGCAGTACTTC.

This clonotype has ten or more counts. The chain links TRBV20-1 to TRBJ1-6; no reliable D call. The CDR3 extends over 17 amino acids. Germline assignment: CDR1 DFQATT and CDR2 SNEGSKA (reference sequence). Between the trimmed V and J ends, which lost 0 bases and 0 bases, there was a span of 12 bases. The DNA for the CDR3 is TGCAGTGCTAGAGAAGACGGTGATAGCTCCTATAATTCACCCCTCCACTTT. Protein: CSAREDGDSSYNSPLHF.

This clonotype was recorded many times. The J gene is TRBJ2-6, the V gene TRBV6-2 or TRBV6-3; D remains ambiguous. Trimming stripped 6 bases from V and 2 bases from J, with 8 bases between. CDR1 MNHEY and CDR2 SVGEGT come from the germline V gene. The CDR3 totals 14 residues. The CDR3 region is CASSLTPGANVLTF. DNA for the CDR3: TGTGCCAGCAGCCTAACGCCTGGGGCCAACGTCCTGACTTTC.

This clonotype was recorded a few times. The CDR3 protein is CASSFGDNQPQHF. In DNA, the CDR3 is TGCGCCAGCAGTTTCGGGGACAATCAGCCCCAGCATTTT. This chain uses TRBV5-1 with TRBJ1-5; D ambiguous. This CDR3 has 13 residues. Germline V CDR1 and CDR2: SGHRS, YFSETQ. V lost 5 bases and J 3 bases, leaving 9 bases between the germline ends.

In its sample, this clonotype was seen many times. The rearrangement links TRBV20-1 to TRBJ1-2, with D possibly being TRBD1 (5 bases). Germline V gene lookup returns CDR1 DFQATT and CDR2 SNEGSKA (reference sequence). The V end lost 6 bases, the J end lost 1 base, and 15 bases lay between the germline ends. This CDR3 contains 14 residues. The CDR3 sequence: CSAQRQTINYGYTF. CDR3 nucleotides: TGCAGTGCGCAGAGACAGACAATTAACTATGGCTACACCTTC.

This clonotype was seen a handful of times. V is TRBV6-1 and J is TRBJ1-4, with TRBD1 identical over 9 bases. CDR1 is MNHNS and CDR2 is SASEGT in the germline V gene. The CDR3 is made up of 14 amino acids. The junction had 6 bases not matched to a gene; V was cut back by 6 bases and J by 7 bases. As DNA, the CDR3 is TGTGCCAGCAGCTGGGACAGGGTTGGTGAAAAACTGTTTTTT. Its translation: CASSWDRVGEKLFF.

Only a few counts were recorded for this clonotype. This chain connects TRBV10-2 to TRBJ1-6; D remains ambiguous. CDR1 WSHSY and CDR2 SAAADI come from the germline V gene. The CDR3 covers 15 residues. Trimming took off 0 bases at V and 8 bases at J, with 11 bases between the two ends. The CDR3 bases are TGCGCCAGCAGTGAGTCGGCTGCCAGAGATTCACCCCTCCACTTT. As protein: CASSESAARDSPLHF.

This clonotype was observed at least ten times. The CDR3 protein is CASSERGPIGSFF. CDR3 nucleotide sequence: TGTGCCAGCAGTGAACGTGGACCGATCGGGTCTTTCTTT. The chain couples TRBV2 to TRBJ1-1; D is unresolved. The V and J ends lost 2 bases and 12 bases respectively, with 16 bases between them. Germline loops: CDR1 SNHLY, CDR2 FYNNEI. CDR3 length: 13 residues.

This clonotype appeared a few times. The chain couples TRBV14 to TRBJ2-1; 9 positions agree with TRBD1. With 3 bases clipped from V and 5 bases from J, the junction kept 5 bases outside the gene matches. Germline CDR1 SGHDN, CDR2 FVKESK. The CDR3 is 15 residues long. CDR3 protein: CASSHLGQGNNEQFF. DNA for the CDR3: TGTGCCAGCAGCCACCTGGGACAGGGAAACAATGAGCAGTTCTTC.